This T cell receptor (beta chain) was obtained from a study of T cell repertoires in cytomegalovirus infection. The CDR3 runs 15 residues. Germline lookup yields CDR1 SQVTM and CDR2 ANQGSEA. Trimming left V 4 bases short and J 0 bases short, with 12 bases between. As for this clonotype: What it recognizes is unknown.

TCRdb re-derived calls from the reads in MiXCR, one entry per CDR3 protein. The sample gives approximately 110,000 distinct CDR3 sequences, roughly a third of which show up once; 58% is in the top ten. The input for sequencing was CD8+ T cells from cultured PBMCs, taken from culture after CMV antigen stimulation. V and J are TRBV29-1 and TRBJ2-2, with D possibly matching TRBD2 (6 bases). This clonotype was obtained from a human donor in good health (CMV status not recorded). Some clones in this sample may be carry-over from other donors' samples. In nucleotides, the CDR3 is TGCAGCGTTGGGGGGGACCGAGCGAACACCGGGGAGCTGTTTTTT. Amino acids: CSVGGDRANTGELFF.